The rows below give T cell receptor beta chains drawn from one sample of a study of monozygotic twins with inflammatory bowel disease. After re-calling the 5' RACE reads, TCRdb lists one entry per CDR3 protein, DNA absent. The sample yields 350,000 to 400,000 distinct CDR3 sequences, of which the top ten take up 2.6%. Sequencing was performed on blood. Receptors were obtained from a human donor with ulcerative colitis or Crohn's disease, or a healthy co-twin of an affected twin (not recorded which). The CDR3 runs from the conserved cysteine through the conserved F or W.

j_call v_call cdr3_aa
TRBJ2-1 TRBV11-2 CASSPPARPLVQFF
TRBJ2-7 TRBV27 CASSLFGGGAAFTYEQYF
TRBJ1-1 TRBV20-1 CSASPTGGNTEAFF
TRBJ2-7 TRBV3-1 CASSLNPGAGYEQYF
TRBJ2-5 TRBV20-1 CSARERLWGRGSETQYF
TRBJ1-1 TRBV7-9 CASSLEGATEAFF
TRBJ2-1 TRBV4-3 CASSQEGIPYNEQFF
TRBJ1-4 TRBV19 CASRDRGWNEKLFF
TRBJ1-1 TRBV5-5 CASSLTWTEAFF
TRBJ2-2 TRBV6-2/TRBV6-3 CASSLPWSSNTGELFF
TRBJ2-5 TRBV4-1 CASSLAAAETQYF
TRBJ2-7 TRBV27 CASSQTASSYEQYF
TRBJ2-1 TRBV21-1 CASSNPRAGLSYNEQFF
TRBJ2-3 TRBV5-4 CASSPIPRDRDYTQYF
TRBJ2-1 TRBV24-1 CATSVAGWNEQFF
TRBJ2-7 TRBV7-9 CASSLSGTPRIYEQYF